The source of this TCR beta chain is a study of blood T cell repertoires in COVID-19. Study-level background: COVID-19 samples, acute and convalescent, were from the United States, Italy and Spain. T cells, B-cell-depleted T cells, or PBMCs supplied cDNA or gDNA.

Authors' processing steps: Reference gene primer amplification yielded estimated nucleated cell counts. Using immunoSEQ multiplex PCR, the repertoire was profiled, and TCRdb retains in-frame clones only, with some absent. For V, J and clone size, that table is used; D and trimming come from the DNA. Found here are 140,000 to 150,000 clones, just under 85% of them singletons; the top ten hold about 6.1%. Germline V gene data show CDR1 as SNHLY and CDR2 as FYNNEI. V lost 4 bases to trimming and J lost 7 bases, with 11 bases between them. The CDR3 length is 12 residues. This chain joins TRBV2 and TRBJ2-7, with D perhaps matching TRBD1 (5 bases). Source material: PBMCs or T cells enriched from blood (not recorded which). The sequence derives from a woman aged 40 to 50 who had recovered from COVID-19. In DNA, the CDR3 is TGTGCCAGCAGTGTTAGGGGTGGTGAGCAGTACTTC. Translating it yields CASSVRGGEQYF.